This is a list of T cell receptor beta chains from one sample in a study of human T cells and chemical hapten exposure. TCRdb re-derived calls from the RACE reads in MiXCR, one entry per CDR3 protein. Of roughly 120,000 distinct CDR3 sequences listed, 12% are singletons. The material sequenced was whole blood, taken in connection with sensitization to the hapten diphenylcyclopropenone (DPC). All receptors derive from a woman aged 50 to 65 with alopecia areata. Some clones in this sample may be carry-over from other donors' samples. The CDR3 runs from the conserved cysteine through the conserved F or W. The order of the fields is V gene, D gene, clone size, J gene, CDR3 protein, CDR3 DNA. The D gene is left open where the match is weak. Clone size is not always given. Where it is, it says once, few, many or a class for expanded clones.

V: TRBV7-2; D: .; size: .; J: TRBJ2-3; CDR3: CASSAGGTSTDTQYF; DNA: TGTGCCAGCAGCGCTGGGGGGACTAGCACAGATACGCAGTATTTT
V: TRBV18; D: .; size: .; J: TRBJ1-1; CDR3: CASSPQAMVGQSNTEAFF; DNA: TGTGCCAGCTCACCACAAGCCATGGTCGGACAGTCGAACACTGAAGCTTTCTTT
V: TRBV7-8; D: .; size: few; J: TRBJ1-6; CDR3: CASSSLQSGNSPLHF; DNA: TGTGCCAGCAGCTCCCTACAGAGTGGTAATTCACCCCTCCACTTT
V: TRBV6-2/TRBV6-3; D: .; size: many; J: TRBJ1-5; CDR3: CASSPPGMGGHRSQPQHF; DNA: TGTGCCAGCAGTCCACCCGGGATGGGGGGCCACAGATCTCAGCCCCAGCATTTT
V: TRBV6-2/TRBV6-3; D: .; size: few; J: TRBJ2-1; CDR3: CASSYPPKTSGTNHNEQFF; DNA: TGTGCCAGCAGTTATCCCCCCAAGACTTCCGGGACAAATCACAATGAGCAGTTCTTC
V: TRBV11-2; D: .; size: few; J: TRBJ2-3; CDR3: CASRRGRGRWKDTQYF; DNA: TGTGCCAGCAGAAGGGGGAGGGGACGTTGGAAAGATACGCAGTATTTT
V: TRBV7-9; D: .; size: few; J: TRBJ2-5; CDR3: CASSLRAPHPGETQYF; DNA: TGTGCCAGCAGCCTCCGGGCACCTCACCCAGGGGAGACCCAGTACTTC
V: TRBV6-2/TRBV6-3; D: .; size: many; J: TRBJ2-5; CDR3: CASSQIQHQETQYF; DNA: TGTGCCAGCAGCCAGATACAACACCAAGAGACCCAGTACTTC
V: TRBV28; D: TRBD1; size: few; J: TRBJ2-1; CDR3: CASSSPGTGPRNEQFF; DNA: TGTGCCAGCAGTTCTCCCGGGACAGGTCCTCGCAATGAGCAGTTCTTC
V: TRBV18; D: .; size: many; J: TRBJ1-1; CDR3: CASSPVLENTEAFF; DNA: TGTGCCAGCTCACCTGTTTTGGAGAACACTGAAGCTTTCTTT
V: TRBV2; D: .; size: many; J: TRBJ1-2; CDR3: CASSEYPGVYGYTF; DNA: TGTGCCAGCAGTGAATACCCGGGGGTCTATGGCTACACCTTC
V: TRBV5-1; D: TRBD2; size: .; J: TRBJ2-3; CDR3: CASSFGGGPIKDTQYF; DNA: TGCGCCAGCAGTTTTGGCGGGGGGCCGATAAAAGATACGCAGTATTTT
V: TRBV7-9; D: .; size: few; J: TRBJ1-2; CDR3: CASNVQGFNYGYTF; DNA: TGTGCCAGCAACGTACAGGGTTTCAACTATGGCTACACCTTC
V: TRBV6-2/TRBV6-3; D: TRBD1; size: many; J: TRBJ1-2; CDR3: CASGTGDYGYTF; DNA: TGTGCCAGCGGGACAGGAGACTATGGCTACACCTTC
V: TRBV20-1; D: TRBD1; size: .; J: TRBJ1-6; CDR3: CSAPTGNNSPLHF; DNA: TGCAGTGCTCCGACAGGGAATAATTCACCCCTCCACTTT
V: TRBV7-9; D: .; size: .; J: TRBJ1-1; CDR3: CASSLSDGLNTEAFF; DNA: TGTGCCAGCAGCCTCTCAGACGGATTGAACACTGAAGCTTTCTTT
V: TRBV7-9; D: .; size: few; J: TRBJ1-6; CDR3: CASSLEGQGSPLHF; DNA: TGTGCCAGCAGCTTAGAAGGCCAGGGGTCACCCCTCCACTTT
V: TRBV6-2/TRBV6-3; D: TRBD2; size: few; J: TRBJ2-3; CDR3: CASSYLAGAADTQYF; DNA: TGTGCCAGCAGTTACCTAGCGGGGGCCGCAGATACGCAGTATTTT
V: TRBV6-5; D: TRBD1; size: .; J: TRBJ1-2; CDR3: CASSYTGGANYGYTF; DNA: TGTGCCAGCAGTTACACAGGGGGCGCAAACTATGGCTACACCTTC
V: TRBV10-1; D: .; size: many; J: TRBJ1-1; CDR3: CASSYGSNTEAFF; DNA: TGCGCCAGCAGTTACGGCTCAAACACTGAAGCTTTCTTT
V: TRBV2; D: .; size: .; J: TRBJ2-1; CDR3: CASSEPRGANNEQFF; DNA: TGTGCCAGCAGTGAACCTCGCGGGGCCAACAATGAGCAGTTCTTC
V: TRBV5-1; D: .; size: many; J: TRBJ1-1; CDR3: CASSLNRPTEAFF; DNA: TGCGCCAGCAGCTTGAACAGGCCGACCGAAGCTTTCTTT
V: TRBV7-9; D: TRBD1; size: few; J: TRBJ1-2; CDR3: CASSLVYYGQGDGYTF; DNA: TGTGCCAGCAGCTTAGTTTATTATGGACAGGGCGATGGCTACACCTTC
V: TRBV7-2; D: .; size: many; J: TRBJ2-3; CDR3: CASSPEVWRTDTQYF; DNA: TGTGCCAGCAGCCCAGAGGTGTGGCGGACAGATACGCAGTATTTT
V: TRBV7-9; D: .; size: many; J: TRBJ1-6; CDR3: CASSLAGGGSYNSPLHF; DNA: TGTGCCAGCAGCTTAGCAGGCGGGGGGTCCTATAATTCACCCCTCCACTTT
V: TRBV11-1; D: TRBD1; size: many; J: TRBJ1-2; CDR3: CATRTGTTGGYTF; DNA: TGTGCCACCAGGACAGGGACTACAGGAGGCTACACCTTC
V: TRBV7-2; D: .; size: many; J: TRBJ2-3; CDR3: CASSLDSTDTQYF; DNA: TGTGCCAGCAGCTTAGACTCCACAGATACGCAGTATTTT
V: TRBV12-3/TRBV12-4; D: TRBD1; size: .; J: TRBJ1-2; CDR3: CASSYRGLNYGYTF; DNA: TGTGCCAGCAGTTACAGGGGCCTCAACTATGGCTACACCTTC
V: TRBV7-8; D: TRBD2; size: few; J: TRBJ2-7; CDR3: CASSPRGLAGGGSSYEQYF; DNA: TGTGCCAGCAGCCCTAGAGGACTAGCGGGGGGCGGTAGCTCCTACGAGCAGTACTTC
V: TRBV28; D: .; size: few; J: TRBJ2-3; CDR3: CASNRRASAQDTQYF; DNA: TGTGCCAGCAATCGTAGGGCTTCCGCCCAAGATACGCAGTATTTT
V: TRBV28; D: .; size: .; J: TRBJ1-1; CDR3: CASSFRGWNTEAFF; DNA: TGTGCCAGCAGTTTCAGAGGATGGAACACTGAAGCTTTCTTT
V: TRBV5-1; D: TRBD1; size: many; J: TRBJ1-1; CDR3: CASSLGQGANTEAFF; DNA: TGCGCCAGCAGCTTGGGACAGGGGGCGAACACTGAAGCTTTCTTT
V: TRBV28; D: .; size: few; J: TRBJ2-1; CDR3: CATAYNEQFF; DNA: TGTGCCACTGCTTACAATGAGCAGTTCTTC
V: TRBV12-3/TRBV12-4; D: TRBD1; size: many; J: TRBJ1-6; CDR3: CASSRDRALSPLHF; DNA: TGTGCCAGCAGCCGCGACAGGGCCCTTTCACCCCTCCACTTT
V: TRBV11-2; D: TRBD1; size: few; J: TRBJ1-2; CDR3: CASSRTGGGLNYTF; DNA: TGTGCCAGCAGCCGTACAGGAGGGGGCCTCAACTACACCTTC
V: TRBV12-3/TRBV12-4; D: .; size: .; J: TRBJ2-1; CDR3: CASSFDWGNEQFF; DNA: TGTGCCAGCAGTTTCGACTGGGGGAATGAGCAGTTCTTC
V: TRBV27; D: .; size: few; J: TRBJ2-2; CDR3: CASSLWTGGPTGELFF; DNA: TGTGCCAGCAGTTTATGGACCGGGGGGCCCACCGGGGAGCTGTTTTTT